One T cell receptor beta chain is described in this entry. This sample stems from a study of shared clonotypes between healthy human individuals. With V trimmed by 4 bases and J by 5 bases, 7 bases remained unmatched. Germline values: CDR1 SQVTM, CDR2 ANQGSEA. The CDR3 spans 13 residues. Sequencing was performed with immunoSEQ multiplex PCR; in TCRdb, only in-frame clones are kept and a portion is missing. This repertoire shows about 960,000 clones, roughly 72% found once; its top ten account for roughly 1.5%. Sequenced: memory CD4+ T cells sorted from blood. Described subset: CD45RA-negative fraction. This sequence joins TRBV29-1 and TRBJ2-5; TRBD2 aligns across 7 bases. This receptor was obtained from a man aged 18 to 35 in good health. The CDR3 is CSVVAGVGETQYF. The CDR3 DNA reads as TGCAGCGTTGTTGCGGGAGTAGGGGAGACCCAGTACTTC.